This is a list of T cell receptor beta chains from one sample in a study of blood T cell repertoires in COVID-19. Clones were read by immunoSEQ multiplex PCR, and TCRdb kept only the in-frame ones, dropping some. In the table there are 90,000 to 120,000 clones, about 90% of which are singletons. Specimen: peripheral blood. The origin of the receptors is a man aged 35-49 years with active or convalescent COVID-19. Both conserved end residues are part of each CDR3. Fields, in order: CDR3 protein, CDR3 DNA, J gene, D gene, clone size, V gene. D genes are given only for firm matches. Size is omitted from some rows. Given values are once, few, many or a class for expanded clones.

CDR3 protein: CASSRTGLAEAFF
CDR3 DNA: TGTGCCAGCAGTCGCACAGGTCTCGCCGAAGCTTTCTTT
J gene: TRBJ1-1
D gene: .
clone size: once
V gene: TRBV6-5

CDR3 protein: CASRAQGLAISF
CDR3 DNA: TGTGCCAGCAGAGCACAGGGGTTAGCCATCTCCTTC
J gene: TRBJ1-2
D gene: TRBD1
clone size: .
V gene: TRBV28

CDR3 protein: CASSRGGIQETQYF
CDR3 DNA: TGTGCCAGCAGCCGCGGAGGAATTCAAGAGACCCAGTACTTC
J gene: TRBJ2-5
D gene: .
clone size: few
V gene: TRBV7-2

CDR3 protein: CALARMEAEAQYF
CDR3 DNA: TGTGCCTTGGCAAGAATGGAAGCGGAGGCGCAGTATTTT
J gene: TRBJ2-3
D gene: .
clone size: .
V gene: TRBV30

CDR3 protein: CASSLGSGQGPYNSPLHF
CDR3 DNA: TGTGCCAGCAGTTTGGGTTCCGGGCAGGGTCCCTATAATTCACCCCTCCACTTT
J gene: TRBJ1-6
D gene: .
clone size: once
V gene: TRBV28

CDR3 protein: CAGGTPYEQYF
CDR3 DNA: TGTGCCGGGGGGACCCCTTACGAGCAGTACTTC
J gene: TRBJ2-7
D gene: .
clone size: .
V gene: TRBV28

CDR3 protein: CAISDRGGSGEQYF
CDR3 DNA: TGTGCCATCAGTGATCGCGGGGGCTCGGGCGAGCAGTACTTC
J gene: TRBJ2-7
D gene: .
clone size: .
V gene: TRBV10-3

CDR3 protein: CASSPRGGEEGYTF
CDR3 DNA: TGTGCCAGCTCACCGAGAGGGGGCGAAGAGGGCTACACCTTC
J gene: TRBJ1-2
D gene: TRBD1
clone size: .
V gene: TRBV18

CDR3 protein: CASSLYGQNTGELFF
CDR3 DNA: TGCGCCAGCAGCCTATACGGACAGAACACCGGGGAGCTGTTTTTT
J gene: TRBJ2-2
D gene: .
clone size: .
V gene: TRBV5-1

CDR3 protein: CASSSLTGGNSPLHF
CDR3 DNA: TGCGCCAGCAGCTCCTTGACAGGGGGTAATTCACCCCTCCACTTT
J gene: TRBJ1-6
D gene: TRBD1
clone size: .
V gene: TRBV4-3

CDR3 protein: CASSVEPGGEKLFF
CDR3 DNA: TGTGCCAGCAGCGTAGAGCCGGGGGGTGAAAAGCTGTTTTTT
J gene: TRBJ1-4
D gene: .
clone size: .
V gene: TRBV9

CDR3 protein: CATSAGGNTEAFF
CDR3 DNA: TGTGCCACCTCGGCCGGGGGGAACACTGAAGCTTTCTTT
J gene: TRBJ1-1
D gene: .
clone size: .
V gene: TRBV24-1

CDR3 protein: CASKGDSYTDTQYF
CDR3 DNA: TGTGCCAGTAAGGGGGACAGTTACACAGATACGCAGTATTTT
J gene: TRBJ2-3
D gene: TRBD1
clone size: .
V gene: TRBV19

CDR3 protein: CASSYFSGNTYEQYF
CDR3 DNA: TGTGCCAGCAGTTACTTTTCCGGGAATACCTACGAGCAGTACTTC
J gene: TRBJ2-7
D gene: .
clone size: .
V gene: TRBV6-5

CDR3 protein: CASSEPGQGAFEQYF
CDR3 DNA: TGTGCCAGCAGCGAACCCGGACAGGGGGCATTTGAGCAGTACTTC
J gene: TRBJ2-7
D gene: TRBD1
clone size: .
V gene: TRBV25-1

CDR3 protein: CASSPTSAGRAEYNEQFF
CDR3 DNA: TGTGCCAGCTCACCGACCTCAGCCGGGAGGGCTGAATACAATGAGCAGTTCTTC
J gene: TRBJ2-1
D gene: TRBD2
clone size: .
V gene: TRBV18

CDR3 protein: CASSPVPQETQYF
CDR3 DNA: TGTGCCAGCTCCCCGGTGCCCCAAGAGACCCAGTACTTC
J gene: TRBJ2-5
D gene: .
clone size: .
V gene: TRBV18

CDR3 protein: CASSSRLAGAYNEQFF
CDR3 DNA: TGTGCCAGCAGTTCACGACTAGCGGGAGCCTACAATGAGCAGTTCTTC
J gene: TRBJ2-1
D gene: TRBD2
clone size: .
V gene: TRBV28

CDR3 protein: CASSLTVAGGHEQYF
CDR3 DNA: TGTGCCAGCAGCTTAACCGTAGCGGGAGGTCACGAGCAGTACTTC
J gene: TRBJ2-7
D gene: TRBD2
clone size: .
V gene: TRBV7-2

CDR3 protein: CASSQTSVNDEQYF
CDR3 DNA: TGTGCCAGCTCACAGACTAGCGTTAACGACGAGCAGTACTTC
J gene: TRBJ2-7
D gene: TRBD2
clone size: .
V gene: TRBV18

CDR3 protein: CAGTGPRADGYTF
CDR3 DNA: TGTGCCGGCACCGGCCCGAGGGCAGATGGCTACACCTTC
J gene: TRBJ1-2
D gene: .
clone size: .
V gene: TRBV28

CDR3 protein: CASSQTEINTEAFF
CDR3 DNA: TGTGCCAGCAGCCAAACAGAGATAAACACTGAAGCTTTCTTT
J gene: TRBJ1-1
D gene: .
clone size: .
V gene: TRBV14

CDR3 protein: CASSRGLAGSSYNEQFF
CDR3 DNA: TGTGCCAGCAGTCGGGGACTAGCGGGAAGCTCCTACAATGAGCAGTTCTTC
J gene: TRBJ2-1
D gene: TRBD2
clone size: .
V gene: TRBV28

CDR3 protein: CAISEGGLAWFF
CDR3 DNA: TGTGCCATCAGTGAGGGGGGACTAGCTTGGTTCTTC
J gene: TRBJ2-1
D gene: TRBD2
clone size: .
V gene: TRBV10-3

CDR3 protein: CASSLFSRNEQFF
CDR3 DNA: TGTGCCAGCAGCTTATTCAGTCGCAATGAGCAGTTCTTC
J gene: TRBJ2-1
D gene: .
clone size: few
V gene: TRBV11-2

CDR3 protein: CASSQATIGNTEAFF
CDR3 DNA: TGCGCCAGCAGCCAAGCGACTATTGGGAACACTGAAGCTTTCTTT
J gene: TRBJ1-1
D gene: .
clone size: .
V gene: TRBV4-3

CDR3 protein: CASSLVGTGVLHTQYF
CDR3 DNA: TGTGCCAGCAGCTTAGTTGGGACAGGGGTATTGCATACGCAGTATTTT
J gene: TRBJ2-3
D gene: TRBD1
clone size: .
V gene: TRBV7-2